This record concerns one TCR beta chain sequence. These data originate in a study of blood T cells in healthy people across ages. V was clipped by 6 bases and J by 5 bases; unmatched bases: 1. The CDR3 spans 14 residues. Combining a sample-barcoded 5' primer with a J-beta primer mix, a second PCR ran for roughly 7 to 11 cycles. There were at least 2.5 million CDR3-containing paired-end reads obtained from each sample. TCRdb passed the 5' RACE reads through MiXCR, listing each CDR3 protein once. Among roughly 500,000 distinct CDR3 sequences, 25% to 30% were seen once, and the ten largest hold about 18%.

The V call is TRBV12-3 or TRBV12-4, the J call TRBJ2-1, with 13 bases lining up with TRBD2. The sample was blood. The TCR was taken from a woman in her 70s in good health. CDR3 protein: CASRGTSGNNEQFF. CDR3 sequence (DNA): TGTGCCAGCAGGGGGACTAGCGGGAACAATGAGCAGTTCTTC.